In this sample, the clone carrying this T cell receptor (beta chain) turned up a few times. Germline V lookup: CDR1 LGHDT, CDR2 YNNKEL (reference sequence). V lost 4 bases to trimming and J lost 0 bases, with 10 bases between them. CDR3 size: 15 residues. Original processing notes: Scientists estimated how many nucleated cells there were by amplifying reference gene primers. TCRdb keeps only in-frame clones here, not all; method: immunoSEQ multiplex PCR. The V and J calls and the clone size are those of that table, but D and trimming were determined from the DNA. The sample has 180,000 or so clones; approximately 85% are singletons. These data come from a study of blood T cell repertoires in COVID-19. Looking at the study overall: COVID-19 samples collected from the United States, Italy and Spain covered acute and convalescent phases. PBMCs, B-cell-depleted T cells, or T cells were the source of the cDNA or gDNA that made up the material.

The TCR originated in a woman aged 80 or over with acute or convalescent COVID-19. Sequenced: peripheral blood. The gene calls are TRBV3-1 (or the pseudogene TRBV3-2) and TRBJ1-3; D is possibly TRBD1 (6 bases). The CDR3 here is CASSLRTDSGNTIYF. CDR3 DNA: TGTGCCAGCAGCCTTCGGACAGACTCTGGAAACACCATATATTTT.